These 3 T cell receptor beta chains were all obtained from the same sample, sequenced in a study of cytotoxic CD8 clonotypes in ibrutinib-treated CLL. Measured with immunoSEQ multiplex PCR; TCRdb has only the in-frame clones, and not every one. The sample lists over 95,000 clones, about 53% occurring once. This material consisted of PBMCs, taken after 24 months of ibrutinib treatment. These receptors all stem from a human donor with chronic lymphocytic leukemia.

This clone appeared a few times. Here the CDR3 reads CANNSGESYEQYF. In nucleotides, the CDR3 is TGTGCCAACAATAGCGGGGAATCTTACGAGCAGTACTTC. The chain has TRBV21-1 and TRBJ2-7; the table's D call, TRBD2, was not checked against the DNA. TRBV21-1 is assigned pseudogene status. The CDR3 sequence is 13 residues long.

The chain is built from TRBV30 and TRBJ1-1; unclear D gene. V lost 6 bases and J 8 bases, leaving 13 bases between the germline ends. The germline gives CDR1 GTSNPN, CDR2 SVGIG (reference sequence). This CDR3 has 11 amino acids. The CDR3 region is CACNLDWEAFF. In DNA form, the CDR3 reads TGTGCCTGTAACCTGGACTGGGAAGCTTTCTTT.

This clone occurred a few times. The J gene is TRBJ1-6, the V gene TRBV5-1; D is uncertain. Trimming stripped 1 base from V and 5 bases from J, with 4 bases between. The V gene's germline CDR1 is SGHRS and CDR2 YFSETQ. CDR3 length: 13 residues. The CDR3 protein is CASSLTDNSPLHF. CDR3 nucleotide sequence: TGCGCCAGCAGCTTGACGGATAATTCACCCCTCCACTTT.